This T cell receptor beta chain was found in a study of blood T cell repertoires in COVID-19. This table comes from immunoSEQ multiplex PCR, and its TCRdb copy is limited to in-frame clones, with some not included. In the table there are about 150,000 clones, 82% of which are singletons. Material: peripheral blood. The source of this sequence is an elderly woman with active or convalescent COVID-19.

The CDR3 loop reads CASSLRGGAEAFF. CDR3 nucleotide sequence: TGTGCCAGCAGTTTACGGGGTGGGGCTGAAGCTTTCTTT. The chain has TRBV27 and TRBJ1-1; D is unresolved. Germline assignment: CDR1 MNHEY and CDR2 SMNVEV (reference sequence). CDR3 length: 13 residues. V was clipped by 2 bases and J by 6 bases, with 10 bases between them.